Shown below are 23 T cell receptor beta chains from a single sample sequenced in a study of T-cell reconstitution after alpha-beta-depleted transplantation in children. Preparation of the TCRbeta library was carried out with unique molecular identifiers. One entry per CDR3 protein, called by TCRdb with MiXCR from the PCR reads. The data show about 980,000 distinct CDR3 sequences, with less than 30% seen just once and approximately 30% held by the top ten. The input for sequencing was PBMCs, mostly from graft donor cells, taken 360 days after TCRalphabeta/CD19-depleted stem cell transplant. These receptors came from a boy in the first two years of life who had a stem cell transplant for SCID, so the T cells may come from the graft donor.

This clonotype was picked up a small number of times. V is TRBV4-1 and J is TRBJ1-1, with a weak D call TRBD1 (6 bases). The V and J ends lost 6 bases and 0 bases respectively, with 14 bases between them. From germline, CDR1 is MGHRA and CDR2 YSYEKL. The CDR3 loop spans 15 amino acids. The CDR3 bases are TGCGCCAGCAGGGGGGCAGCTCAGATGAACACTGAAGCTTTCTTT. The encoded protein is CASRGAAQMNTEAFF.

This clonotype turned up a few times. The rearrangement uses TRBV20-1 and TRBJ2-1; D unclear. The CDR3 length is 17 residues. Trimming stripped 0 bases from V and 2 bases from J, with 17 bases between. Looked up from germline, CDR1 is DFQATT and CDR2 is SNEGSKA (reference sequence). The CDR3 nucleotides read TGCAGTGCTAGAGATCTACTAAGTGTTAGTACCTACAATGAGCAGTTCTTC. It is translated as CSARDLLSVSTYNEQFF.

A single count supports this clonotype. The rearrangement uses TRBV5-6 and TRBJ1-3; weak D call: TRBD1 (5 bases). The germline CDR1 and CDR2 sequences are SGHDT and YYEEEE. V was shortened by 6 bases and J by 1 base, with 17 bases between the two germline ends. The CDR3 has 16 residues. The CDR3 nucleotides are TGTGCCAGCACGGAGGCGGGGACGTTATCTGGAAACACCATATATTTT. Encoded protein: CASTEAGTLSGNTIYF.

This sequence joins TRBV4-1 and TRBJ2-2, with D possibly matching TRBD2 (5 bases). V was shortened by 1 base and J by 6 bases, with 18 bases between the two germline ends. Germline CDR1 and CDR2: MGHRA and YSYEKL. This CDR3 is built from 17 residues. CDR3 sequence (DNA): TGCGCCAGCAGCCAAGGCCTTCTCGGAAGGCGGGCCGGGGAGCTGTTTTTT. Residues: CASSQGLLGRRAGELFF.

V is TRBV7-6 and J is TRBJ2-5; D gene uncertain. CDR3 size: 14 residues. Germline V lookup: CDR1 SGHVS, CDR2 FNYEAQ. Trimming shortened V by 2 bases and J by 4 bases, and 11 bases separated the two germline ends. The CDR3 bases are TGTGCCAGCAGCTTACGCCCGGTGGGAGAGACCCAGTACTTC. Translation: CASSLRPVGETQYF.

This clonotype showed up just once. This chain links TRBV4-2 with TRBJ2-2; D ambiguous. The CDR3 is made up of 14 amino acids. CDR1 is LGHNA and CDR2 is YNFKEQ in the germline V gene. V was shortened by 1 base and J by 10 bases, with 13 bases between the two germline ends. This CDR3 is CASSQVFRAEELFF. The CDR3 region has the DNA TGTGCCAGCAGCCAAGTTTTTAGGGCCGAGGAGCTGTTTTTT.

Only a few counts were recorded for this clonotype. This rearrangement joins TRBV4-3 to TRBJ2-5; D unclear. The germline CDR1 and CDR2 sequences are LGHNA and YSLEER. CDR3 length equals 18 residues. V was cut by 2 bases and J by 4 bases, with 23 bases left in between. The CDR3 sequence is CASSQSPFARRTGETQYF. The CDR3, as DNA: TGCGCCAGCAGCCAATCCCCCTTTGCCCGCAGGACGGGAGAGACCCAGTACTTC.

V gene TRBV2 combines with J gene TRBJ2-4; D not resolved. The CDR3 length is 12 residues. V dropped 1 base and J dropped 3 bases, with 1 base sitting between them. Germline V gene sequence: CDR1 SNHLY, CDR2 FYNNEI. The CDR3 spells CASSEGKNIQYF. In nucleotides, the CDR3 is TGTGCCAGCAGTGAAGGCAAAAACATTCAGTACTTC.

The chain employs TRBV28 and TRBJ2-3; no reliable D call. The V end was cut by 3 bases, the J end by 3 bases, with 16 bases between. CDR1 is MDHEN, CDR2 SYDVKM, per germline. This CDR3 is 16 amino acids long. CDR3 sequence (DNA): TGTGCCAGCAGTTTTGGGCAGGACGAGGCAACAGATACGCAGTATTTT. This sequence encodes CASSFGQDEATDTQYF.

This clonotype was counted between two and nine times. The V call is TRBV5-1, the J call TRBJ2-5; D may be TRBD1 (5 bases). This CDR3 is built from 14 residues. Germline V gene sequence: CDR1 SGHRS, CDR2 YFSETQ. Trimming removed 2 bases at V and 1 base at J, with 9 bases between. The CDR3 reads CASSFQGSQETQYF. CDR3 nucleotides: TGCGCCAGCAGCTTCCAGGGCAGCCAAGAGACCCAGTACTTC.

CDR3 protein: CSVVKGALGTEAFF. CDR3 sequence (DNA): TGCAGCGTTGTCAAGGGGGCTCTGGGCACTGAAGCTTTCTTT. V and J are TRBV29-1 and TRBJ1-1; 7 positions match TRBD1. The CDR3 has 14 residues. J lost 4 bases, V lost 4 bases, and 9 bases had no gene match. Germline values: CDR1 SQVTM, CDR2 ANQGSEA.

This clonotype has just one count. The chain employs TRBV11-2 and TRBJ2-5; D perhaps matches TRBD1 (6 bases). There are 15 residues in the CDR3. Germline V gene data show CDR1 as SGHAT and CDR2 as FQNNGV. V lost 6 bases and J 4 bases, leaving 18 bases between the germline ends. The CDR3 here is CASSQSQGQGETQYF. The CDR3 DNA reads TGTGCCAGCAGTCAAAGCCAGGGGCAGGGAGAGACCCAGTACTTC.

The chain uses TRBV4-1 and TRBJ1-5; possible D gene TRBD1, 5 bases. This CDR3 is built from 14 residues. The germline CDR1 and CDR2 sequences are MGHRA and YSYEKL. V lost 0 bases and J lost 11, with 14 bases in between. The chain's CDR3 is CASSQEGTTRAQHF. DNA of the CDR3: TGCGCCAGCAGCCAAGAAGGGACGACCCGGGCCCAGCATTTT.

The J gene is TRBJ1-2, the V gene TRBV19; D is possibly TRBD1 (6 bases). This CDR3 is built from 14 residues. CDR1 and CDR2 (germline): LNHDA, SQIVND (reference sequence). Trimming left V 5 bases short and J 7 bases short, with 17 bases between. Here the CDR3 DNA reads TGTGCCAGTAGTGCCCCCGGGACATCGGTTGGCTACACCTTC. It specifies CASSAPGTSVGYTF.

A remark on this clonotype: Since the CDR3 does not end with the conserved phenylalanine or tryptophan, this likely comes from a read error. J is TRBJ1-1 and V is TRBV6-2 or TRBV6-3; D gene ambiguous. The germline CDR1 and CDR2 sequences are MNHEY and SVGEGT. The V and J ends lost 0 bases and 0 bases respectively, with 11 bases between them. The CDR3 length is 16 residues. The CDR3 nucleotides are TGTGCCAGCAGTTACTCAACGGGCAATATGAACACTGAAGCTTTCTCT. It translates to CASSYSTGNMNTEAFS.

This clonotype has just a few counts. J is TRBJ2-1 and V is TRBV20-1; 7 positions match TRBD2. CDR3 length: 14 amino acids. V dropped 6 bases and J dropped 10; count of bases not matched to a gene: 15. CDR1 DFQATT and CDR2 SNEGSKA come from the germline V gene (reference sequence). CDR3: CSAKMGGGGSEQFF. CDR3 DNA sequence: TGCAGTGCAAAGATGGGTGGCGGGGGAAGCGAGCAGTTCTTC.

This clonotype was picked up a small number of times. In nucleotides, the CDR3 is TGTGCCAGCAGTTTATCCGGGACAGGGGAACGGGAAAAACTGTTTTTT. It codes for CASSLSGTGEREKLFF. V and J are TRBV28 and TRBJ1-4; TRBD1 matches 10 bases. Losses at the gene ends were 1 base for V and 8 bases for J; bases not matched to a gene: 7. CDR1 is MDHEN and CDR2 is SYDVKM in the germline V gene. This CDR3 contains 16 residues.

This clonotype was seen a handful of times. This CDR3 is CASSSRGGLTDTQYF. The DNA of the CDR3 is TGTGCCAGCAGTAGTCGGGGGGGCTTAACAGATACGCAGTATTTT. This sequence joins TRBV6-4 and TRBJ2-3; TRBD2 agrees at 8 bases. This CDR3 spans 15 amino acids. Trimming removed 5 bases from V and 3 bases from J; junction bases left unmatched: 7. CDR1 MRHNA and CDR2 SNTAGT come from the germline V gene.

This chain links TRBV28 with TRBJ2-1; possibly TRBD1 or TRBD2 for D (5 bases each). Germline CDR1 reads MDHEN; CDR2 reads SYDVKM. V was pared by 7 bases and J by 4 bases, with 14 bases between. This CDR3 is 14 amino acids long. For the CDR3, the DNA is TGTGCCAGCACTACCGGGGCCCTTTACAATGAGCAGTTCTTC. Its translation: CASTTGALYNEQFF.

This clonotype was counted many times. The chain carries TRBV14 and TRBJ1-1; D remains unclear. CDR1 is SGHDN and CDR2 is FVKESK in the germline V gene. The CDR3 has 14 amino acids. V lost 1 base and J lost 0, with 6 bases in between. CDR3: CASSQVGMNTEAFF. The CDR3 DNA reads as TGTGCCAGCAGCCAAGTAGGAATGAACACTGAAGCTTTCTTT.

In this sample, this clonotype turned up a few times. The rearrangement uses TRBV29-1 and TRBJ2-3, with D uncertain. The CDR3 runs 12 residues. V lost 6 bases and J 5 bases, leaving 12 bases between the germline ends. Germline V gene data show CDR1 as SQVTM and CDR2 as ANQGSEA. The CDR3 here is CSVPRVRDTQYF. For the CDR3, the DNA is TGCAGCGTACCCCGGGTCCGAGATACGCAGTATTTT.

The V gene is TRBV7-3, the J gene TRBJ2-1, with D maybe TRBD2 (7 bases). Looked up from germline, CDR1 is SGHTA and CDR2 is FQGTGA. The V end was cut by 2 bases, the J end by 7 bases, with 18 bases between. The CDR3 runs 16 residues. CDR3 in amino acids: CASSLGFGGQLNEQFF. The CDR3 coding sequence is TGTGCCAGCAGCTTAGGTTTCGGGGGGCAATTAAATGAGCAGTTCTTC.

The chain employs TRBV25-1 and TRBJ2-2; D ambiguous. The germline gives CDR1 MGHDK, CDR2 SYGVNS. This CDR3 is built from 14 residues. Deletions cut 4 bases from V and 5 bases from J, with 11 bases between. The CDR3 DNA sequence: TGTGCCAGCAGTGTTCGGGCGTGGACCGGGGAGCTGTTTTTT. Translated, it gives CASSVRAWTGELFF.